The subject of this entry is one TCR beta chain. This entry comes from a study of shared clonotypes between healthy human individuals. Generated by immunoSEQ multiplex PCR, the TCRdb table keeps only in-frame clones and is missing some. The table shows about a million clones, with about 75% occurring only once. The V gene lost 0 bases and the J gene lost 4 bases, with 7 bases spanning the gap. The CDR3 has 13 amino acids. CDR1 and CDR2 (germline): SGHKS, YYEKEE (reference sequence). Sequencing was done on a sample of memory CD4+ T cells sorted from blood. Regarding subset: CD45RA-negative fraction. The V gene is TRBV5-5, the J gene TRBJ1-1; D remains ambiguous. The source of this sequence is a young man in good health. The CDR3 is CASSLALATEAFF. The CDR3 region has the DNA TGTGCCAGCAGCTTGGCCCTGGCCACTGAAGCTTTCTTT.